The following is a T cell receptor (beta chain) sequence with its context. TCRdb reanalysed the reads using MiXCR and keeps one entry per CDR3 protein. Of roughly 640,000 distinct CDR3 sequences in the sample, about 24% were seen once. Germline loops: CDR1 SEHNR, CDR2 FQNEAQ (reference sequence). The V gene lost 4 bases and the J gene lost 2 bases, with 13 bases spanning the gap. The CDR3 consists of 15 residues. This record belongs to a study of T cell repertoires in cytomegalovirus infection. The source material was CD8+ T cells from PBMCs. The genes are TRBV7-9 and TRBJ2-3; D may be TRBD1 or TRBD2 (5 bases each). The receptor comes from a human donor in good health (CMV status not recorded). Some clones in this sample may be carry-over from other donors' samples. CDR3 DNA: TGTGCCAGCAGCTGGGGGTCCCCCCCCACAGATACGCAGTATTTT. Encoded protein: CASSWGSPPTDTQYF.